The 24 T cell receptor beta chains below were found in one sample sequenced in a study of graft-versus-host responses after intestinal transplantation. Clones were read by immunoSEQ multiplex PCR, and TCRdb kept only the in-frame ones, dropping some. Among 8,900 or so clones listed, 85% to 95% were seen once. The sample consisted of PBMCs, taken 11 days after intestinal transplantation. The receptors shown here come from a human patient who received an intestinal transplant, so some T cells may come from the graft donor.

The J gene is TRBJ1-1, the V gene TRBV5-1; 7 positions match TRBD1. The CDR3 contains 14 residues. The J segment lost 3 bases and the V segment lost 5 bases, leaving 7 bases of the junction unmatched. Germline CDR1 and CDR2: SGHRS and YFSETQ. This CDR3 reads CASRTGDGDTEAFF. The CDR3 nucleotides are TGCGCCAGCAGAACAGGGGACGGGGACACTGAAGCTTTCTTT.

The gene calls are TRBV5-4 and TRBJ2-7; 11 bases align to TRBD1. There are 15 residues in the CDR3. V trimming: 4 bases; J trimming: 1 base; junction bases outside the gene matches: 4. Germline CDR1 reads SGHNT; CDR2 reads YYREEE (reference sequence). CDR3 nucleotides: TGTGCCAGCAGCAAGGGACAGGGGGGATCCTACGAGCAGTACGTC. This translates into CASSKGQGGSYEQYV.

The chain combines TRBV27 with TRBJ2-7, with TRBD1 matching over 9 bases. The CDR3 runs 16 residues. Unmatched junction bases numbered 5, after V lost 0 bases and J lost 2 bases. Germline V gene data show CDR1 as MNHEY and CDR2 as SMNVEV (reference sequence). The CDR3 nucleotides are TGTGCCAGCAGTTTATCCGGACAGGGGACTCCCTACGAGCAGTACTTC. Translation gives CASSLSGQGTPYEQYF.

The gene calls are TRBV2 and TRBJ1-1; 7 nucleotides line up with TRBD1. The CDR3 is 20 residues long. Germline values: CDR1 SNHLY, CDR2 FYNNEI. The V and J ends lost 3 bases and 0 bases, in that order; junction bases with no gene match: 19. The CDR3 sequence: CASSEGVGQAHRWMNTEAFF. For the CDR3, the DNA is TGTGCCAGCAGTGAGGGAGTAGGACAGGCCCACCGGTGGATGAACACTGAAGCTTTCTTT.

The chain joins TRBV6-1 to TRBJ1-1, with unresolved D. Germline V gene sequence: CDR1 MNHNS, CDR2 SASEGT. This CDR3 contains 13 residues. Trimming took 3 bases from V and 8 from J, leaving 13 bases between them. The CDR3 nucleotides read TGTGCCAGCAGTGAGTCCAGGCCGACCGAAGCTTTCTTT. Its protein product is CASSESRPTEAFF.

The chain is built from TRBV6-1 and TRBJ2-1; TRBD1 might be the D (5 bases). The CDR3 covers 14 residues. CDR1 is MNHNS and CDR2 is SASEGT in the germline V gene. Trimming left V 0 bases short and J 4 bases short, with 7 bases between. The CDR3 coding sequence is TGTGCCAGCAGTGAAGCAGGGGCATACAATGAGCAGTTCTTC. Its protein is CASSEAGAYNEQFF.

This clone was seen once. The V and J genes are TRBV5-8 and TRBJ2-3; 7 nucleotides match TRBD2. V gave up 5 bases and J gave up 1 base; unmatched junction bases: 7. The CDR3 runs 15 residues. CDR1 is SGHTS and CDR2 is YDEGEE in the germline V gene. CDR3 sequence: CASSRAGIGTDTQYF. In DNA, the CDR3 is TGTGCCAGCAGTCGAGCGGGAATAGGCACAGATACGCAGTATTTT. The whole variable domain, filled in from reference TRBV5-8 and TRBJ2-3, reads EAGVTQSPTHLIKTRGQQATLRCSPISGHTSVYWYQQALGLGLQFLLWYDEGEERNRGNFPPRFSGRQFPNYSSELNVNALELEDSALYLCASSRAGIGTDTQYFGPGTRLTVL.

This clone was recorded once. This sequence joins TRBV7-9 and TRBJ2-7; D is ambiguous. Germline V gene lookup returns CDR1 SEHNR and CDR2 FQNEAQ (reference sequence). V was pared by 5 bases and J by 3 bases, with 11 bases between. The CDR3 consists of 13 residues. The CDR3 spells CASSPPRDYEQYV. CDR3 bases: TGTGCCAGCAGCCCCCCGAGAGACTACGAGCAGTACGTC.

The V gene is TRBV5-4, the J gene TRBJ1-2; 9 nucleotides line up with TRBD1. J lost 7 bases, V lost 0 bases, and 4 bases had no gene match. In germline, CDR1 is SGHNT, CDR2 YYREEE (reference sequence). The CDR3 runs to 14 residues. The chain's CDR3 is CASSLDRGQGGYTF. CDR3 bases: TGTGCCAGCAGCTTGGACAGGGGGCAAGGTGGCTACACCTTC.

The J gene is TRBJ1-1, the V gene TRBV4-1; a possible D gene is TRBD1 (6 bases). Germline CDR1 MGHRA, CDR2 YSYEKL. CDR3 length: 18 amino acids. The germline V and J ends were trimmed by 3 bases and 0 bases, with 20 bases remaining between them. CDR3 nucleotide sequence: TGCGCCAGCAGCCAGGTTTTAGTTCATGGGGGCATGAACACTGAAGCTTTCTTT. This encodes CASSQVLVHGGMNTEAFF.

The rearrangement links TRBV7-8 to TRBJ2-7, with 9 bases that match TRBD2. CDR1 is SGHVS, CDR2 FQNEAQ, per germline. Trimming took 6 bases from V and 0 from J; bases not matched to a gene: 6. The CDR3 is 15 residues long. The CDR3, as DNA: TGTGCCAGCAGGGTATTAGCGGGAGTCTCCTACGAGCAGTACTTC. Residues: CASRVLAGVSYEQYF.

CDR3 amino acids: CASSFLSGGLNTEAFF. In DNA form, the CDR3 reads TGTGCCAGCAGCTTCCTTTCGGGGGGCCTGAACACTGAAGCTTTCTTT. This sequence joins TRBV9 and TRBJ1-1; possible D gene TRBD1, 6 bases. V was pared by 4 bases and J by 0 bases, with 16 bases between. Per the germline V gene, CDR1 is SGDLS and CDR2 is YYNGEE. The CDR3 covers 16 residues.

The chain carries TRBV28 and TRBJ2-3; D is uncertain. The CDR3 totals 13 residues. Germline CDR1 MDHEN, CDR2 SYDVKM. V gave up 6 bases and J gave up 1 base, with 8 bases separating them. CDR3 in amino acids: CASSPFGTDTQYF. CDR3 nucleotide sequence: TGTGCCAGCAGCCCCTTTGGCACAGATACGCAGTATTTT.

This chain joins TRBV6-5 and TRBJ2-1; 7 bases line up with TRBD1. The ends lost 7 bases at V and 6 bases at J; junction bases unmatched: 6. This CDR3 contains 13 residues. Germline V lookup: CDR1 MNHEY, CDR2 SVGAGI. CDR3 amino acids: CASIQPGGNEQFF. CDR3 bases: TGTGCCAGCATCCAGCCAGGGGGCAATGAGCAGTTCTTC.

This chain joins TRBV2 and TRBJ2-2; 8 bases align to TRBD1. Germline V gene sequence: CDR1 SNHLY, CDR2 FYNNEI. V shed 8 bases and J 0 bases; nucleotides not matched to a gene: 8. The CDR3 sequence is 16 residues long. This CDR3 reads CASLTGAVANTGELFF. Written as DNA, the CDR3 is TGTGCCAGCTTGACAGGGGCCGTCGCGAACACCGGGGAGCTGTTTTTT.

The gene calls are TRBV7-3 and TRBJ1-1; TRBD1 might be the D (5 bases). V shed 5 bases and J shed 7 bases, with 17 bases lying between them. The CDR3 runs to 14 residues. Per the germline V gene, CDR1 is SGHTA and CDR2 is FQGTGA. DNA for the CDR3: TGTGCCAGCAGCCCCGGGCGGGGAGGGGTTGAAGCTTTCTTT. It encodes CASSPGRGGVEAFF.

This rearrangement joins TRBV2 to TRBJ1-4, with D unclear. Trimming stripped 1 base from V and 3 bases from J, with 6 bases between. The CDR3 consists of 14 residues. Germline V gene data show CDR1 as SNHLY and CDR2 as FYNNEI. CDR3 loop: CASSEVASNEKLFF. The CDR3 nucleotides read TGTGCCAGCAGTGAAGTAGCTTCTAATGAAAAACTGTTTTTT.

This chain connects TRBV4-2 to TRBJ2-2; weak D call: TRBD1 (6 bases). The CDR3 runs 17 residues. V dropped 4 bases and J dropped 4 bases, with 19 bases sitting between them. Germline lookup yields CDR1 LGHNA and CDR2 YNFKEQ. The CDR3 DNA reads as TGTGCCAGCAGCCTAATAACAGGGCAGCCTGGCACCGGGGAGCTGTTTTTT. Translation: CASSLITGQPGTGELFF.

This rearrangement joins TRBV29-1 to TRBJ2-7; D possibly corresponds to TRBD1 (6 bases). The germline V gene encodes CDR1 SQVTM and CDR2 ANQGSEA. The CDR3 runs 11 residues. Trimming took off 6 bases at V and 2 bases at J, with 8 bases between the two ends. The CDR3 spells CSVQGTYEQYF. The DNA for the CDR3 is TGCAGCGTGCAGGGGACCTACGAGCAGTACTTC.

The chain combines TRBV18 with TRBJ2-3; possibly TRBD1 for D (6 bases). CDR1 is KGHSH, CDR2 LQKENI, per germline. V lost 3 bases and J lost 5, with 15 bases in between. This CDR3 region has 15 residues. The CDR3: CASSPFGGWGDTQYF. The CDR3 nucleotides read TGTGCCAGCTCACCGTTTGGGGGCTGGGGAGATACGCAGTATTTT.

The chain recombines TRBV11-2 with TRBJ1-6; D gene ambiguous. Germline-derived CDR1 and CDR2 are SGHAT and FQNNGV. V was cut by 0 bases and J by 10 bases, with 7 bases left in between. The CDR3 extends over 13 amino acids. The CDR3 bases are TGTGCCAGCAGCTTAGACAGTTCATCACCCCTCCACTTT. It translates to CASSLDSSSPLHF.

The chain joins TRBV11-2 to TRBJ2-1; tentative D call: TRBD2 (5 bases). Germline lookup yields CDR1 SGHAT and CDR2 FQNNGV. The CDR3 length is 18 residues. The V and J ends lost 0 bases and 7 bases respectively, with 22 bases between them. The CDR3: CASSLERIDILVRNEQFF. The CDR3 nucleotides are TGTGCCAGCAGCTTAGAAAGGATCGATATACTAGTTAGGAATGAGCAGTTCTTC.

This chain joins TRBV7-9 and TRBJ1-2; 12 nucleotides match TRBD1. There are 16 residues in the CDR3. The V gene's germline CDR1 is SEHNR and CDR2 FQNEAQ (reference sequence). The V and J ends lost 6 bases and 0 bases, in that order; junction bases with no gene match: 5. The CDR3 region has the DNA TGTGCCAGCAGTCGCCGGGACAGGGGGCCTAACTATGGCTACACCTTC. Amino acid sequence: CASSRRDRGPNYGYTF.

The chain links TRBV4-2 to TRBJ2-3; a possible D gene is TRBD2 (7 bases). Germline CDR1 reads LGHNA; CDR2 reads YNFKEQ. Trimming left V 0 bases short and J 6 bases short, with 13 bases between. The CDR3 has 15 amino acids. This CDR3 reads CASSQDRGGPDTQYF. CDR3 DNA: TGTGCCAGCAGCCAAGATAGGGGGGGCCCCGATACGCAGTATTTT.